The 27 T cell receptor beta chains below come from one sample, sequenced in a study of cytomegalovirus exposure and HLA in healthy donors. In the PCR, 60 Vbeta and 13 Jbeta primers were used. Clones were read by immunoSEQ multiplex PCR, and TCRdb kept only the in-frame ones, dropping some. The sample comprises around 190,000 clones, around 80% of which are singletons, and 0.95% to 1.4% rests with the top ten. The source material was PBMCs. The source is a woman aged 40 to 55 in good health and CMV-seronegative.

This clone was detected a few times. This chain joins TRBV6-1 and TRBJ2-5; possible D gene TRBD1, 6 bases. V lost 7 bases to trimming and J lost 2 bases, with 17 bases between them. Germline V gives CDR1 MNHNS, CDR2 SASEGT. The CDR3 is made up of 15 amino acids. CDR3: CASTLGAGAQETQYF. CDR3 DNA: TGTGCCAGCACCTTAGGGGCAGGGGCGCAAGAGACCCAGTACTTC.

The V and J genes are TRBV6-1 and TRBJ1-5; TRBD1 matches 7 bases. V dropped 4 bases and J dropped 4; count of bases not matched to a gene: 7. Germline-derived CDR1 and CDR2 are MNHNS and SASEGT. The CDR3 covers 15 residues. The DNA of the CDR3 is TGTGCCAGCAGTGGAAGGCCAGGGGGTAATCAGCCCCAGCATTTT. Translated: CASSGRPGGNQPQHF.

This chain uses TRBV19 with TRBJ2-5; D remains unclear. CDR1 and CDR2 (germline): LNHDA, SQIVND (reference sequence). V was trimmed by 2 bases and J by 5 bases, leaving 9 bases between them. The CDR3 is 13 amino acids. For the CDR3, the DNA is TGTGCCAGTAGTATACAGGAACGGGAGACCCAGTACTTC. Its translation is CASSIQERETQYF. The full variable domain, with the rest looked up from reference TRBV19 and TRBJ2-5, is DGGITQSPKYLFRKEGQNVTLSCEQNLNHDAMYWYRQDPGQGLRLIYYSQIVNDFQKGDIAEGYSVSREKKESFPLTVTSAQKNPTAFYLCASSIQERETQYFGPGTRLLVL.

There are a few counts of this clone. The rearrangement joins TRBV11-2 to TRBJ1-6; D not certain. This CDR3 is 15 amino acids long. V was clipped by 3 bases and J by 4 bases, with 10 bases between them. Germline CDR1 is SGHAT and CDR2 is FQNNGV. CDR3 DNA: TGTGCCAGCAGCTTCAGGCCAGATTATAATTCACCCCTCCACTTT. Translated, it gives CASSFRPDYNSPLHF.

The chain recombines TRBV2 with TRBJ2-1; TRBD1 aligns across 10 bases. The CDR3 is 16 residues long. V was clipped by 8 bases and J by 8 bases; unmatched bases: 15. Looked up from germline, CDR1 is SNHLY and CDR2 is FYNNEI. The CDR3 loop is CASSFSSTGGGDEQFF. In DNA form, the CDR3 reads TGTGCCAGCTCGTTCTCCTCGACAGGGGGCGGGGATGAGCAGTTCTTC.

The genes are TRBV7-2 and TRBJ2-5, with a weak D call TRBD1 (5 bases). CDR1 is SGHTA, CDR2 FQGNSA, per germline. The CDR3 extends over 14 amino acids. The V end lost 2 bases, the J end lost 4 bases, and 11 bases lay between the germline ends. The CDR3: CASSLLQGPETQYF. The CDR3 coding sequence is TGTGCCAGCAGCTTACTCCAGGGCCCAGAGACCCAGTACTTC.

The chain couples TRBV7-2 to TRBJ1-2; 8 nucleotides align to TRBD1. The CDR3 consists of 14 residues. Germline-derived CDR1 and CDR2 are SGHTA and FQGNSA. V dropped 8 bases and J dropped 4; count of bases not matched to a gene: 9. CDR3 DNA sequence: TGTGCCAGCCAACTAGGACAGGGAATCTATGGCTACACCTTC. Its translation: CASQLGQGIYGYTF.

This clone was counted a few times. The gene calls are TRBV19 and TRBJ1-2; D unclear. This CDR3 comprises 11 residues. Trimming pared 8 bases from V and 5 bases from J, leaving 9 bases between. Germline CDR1 reads LNHDA; CDR2 reads SQIVND (reference sequence). CDR3 sequence (DNA): TGTGCCAGTCGGGAGTTATATGGCTACACCTTC. Translating it yields CASRELYGYTF. The full variable domain, in which reference TRBV19 and TRBJ1-2 provide the parts outside the CDR3, is DGGITQSPKYLFRKEGQNVTLSCEQNLNHDAMYWYRQDPGQGLRLIYYSQIVNDFQKGDIAEGYSVSREKKESFPLTVTSAQKNPTAFYLCASRELYGYTFGSGTRLTVV.

The chain uses TRBV29-1 and TRBJ1-4; 10 positions agree with TRBD1. Germline CDR1 is SQVTM and CDR2 is ANQGSEA. CDR3 length: 17 amino acids. The junction had 5 bases not matched to a gene; V was cut back by 0 bases and J by 1 base. CDR3 sequence reads: CSVEERGTGVTNEKLFF. The CDR3, as DNA: TGCAGCGTTGAAGAAAGAGGGACAGGGGTAACTAATGAAAAACTGTTTTTT. Supplemented by reference TRBV29-1 and TRBJ1-4, the full variable domain reads SAVISQKPSRDICQRGTSLTIQCQVDSQVTMMFWYRQQPGQSLTLIATANQGSEATYESGFVIDKFPISRPNLTFSTLTVSNMSPEDSSIYLCSVEERGTGVTNEKLFFGSGTQLSVL.

This clone turned up a few times. The J gene is TRBJ1-2, the V gene TRBV19; possibly TRBD1 for D (5 bases). The V gene lost 3 bases and the J gene lost 1 base, with 12 bases spanning the gap. The germline V gene encodes CDR1 LNHDA and CDR2 SQIVND (reference sequence). The CDR3 is 15 amino acids. CDR3 DNA sequence: TGTGCCAGTAGTATGACGAGACAGCTTAACTATGGCTACACCTTC. This gives the protein CASSMTRQLNYGYTF.

In this sample, this clone turned up once. The rearrangement uses TRBV9 and TRBJ2-5; TRBD2 agrees at 8 bases. The J call could be wrong; TRBJ2-7 is a better fit for the DNA end. The CDR3 runs 13 residues. CDR1 is SGDLS and CDR2 is YYNGEE in the germline V gene. The CDR3 is CASSGAGAYEQYF. CDR3 DNA sequence: TGTGCCAGCAGCGGAGCGGGAGCGTACGAGCAGTACTTC.

This sequence joins TRBV9 and TRBJ1-6; D is undetermined. V dropped 0 bases and J dropped 0 bases, with 7 bases sitting between them. CDR3 length: 16 amino acids. In germline, CDR1 is SGDLS, CDR2 YYNGEE. CDR3 sequence reads: CASSVGPSSYNSPLHF. The CDR3, as DNA: TGTGCCAGCAGCGTAGGGCCTAGCTCCTATAATTCACCCCTCCACTTT. Supplemented by reference TRBV9 and TRBJ1-6, the full variable domain reads DSGVTQTPKHLITATGQRVTLRCSPRSGDLSVYWYQQSLDQGLQFLIQYYNGEERAKGNILERFSAQQFPDLHSELNLSSLELGDSALYFCASSVGPSSYNSPLHFGNGTRLTVT.

This clone was counted only a few times. The gene calls are TRBV30 and TRBJ2-7; 9 bases fit TRBD2. CDR3 length: 14 amino acids. Germline lookup yields CDR1 GTSNPN and CDR2 SVGIG (reference sequence). Trimming removed 2 bases from V and 5 bases from J; junction bases left unmatched: 7. The CDR3 loop reads CAWSSSGELNEQYF. CDR3 DNA sequence: TGTGCCTGGAGTTCTAGCGGGGAGCTCAACGAGCAGTACTTC.

The rearrangement links TRBV9 to TRBJ1-2; 8 nucleotides align to TRBD1. Looked up from germline, CDR1 is SGDLS and CDR2 is YYNGEE. V shed 4 bases, J shed 4 bases, and the junction held 9 bases outside the gene matches. This CDR3 contains 15 residues. The CDR3: CASSYPADRAYGYTF. Here the CDR3 DNA reads TGTGCCAGCAGCTACCCAGCGGACAGGGCCTATGGCTACACCTTC. Looking up the rest from reference TRBV9 and TRBJ1-2 gives the full variable domain: DSGVTQTPKHLITATGQRVTLRCSPRSGDLSVYWYQQSLDQGLQFLIQYYNGEERAKGNILERFSAQQFPDLHSELNLSSLELGDSALYFCASSYPADRAYGYTFGSGTRLTVV.

The V call is TRBV6-1, the J call TRBJ1-2; 7 bases fit TRBD1. CDR3 length: 15 residues. From germline, CDR1 is MNHNS and CDR2 SASEGT. The V and J ends lost 6 bases and 2 bases, in that order; junction bases with no gene match: 9. The CDR3 coding sequence is TGTGCCAGCAGCAAAGAGGGGACAGAGAACTATGGCTACACCTTC. Translated: CASSKEGTENYGYTF.

This chain connects TRBV19 to TRBJ2-4; the match to TRBD1 covers 8 bases. The length of the CDR3 is 16 residues. CDR1 and CDR2 from the germline V gene are LNHDA and SQIVND (reference sequence). The V and J ends lost 4 bases and 0 bases, in that order; junction bases with no gene match: 5. The CDR3 region is CASSTGQALAKNIQYF. The CDR3 bases are TGTGCCAGTAGTACGGGACAGGCCTTAGCCAAAAACATTCAGTACTTC.

The sample holds one count of this clone. The genes are TRBV14 and TRBJ2-1; 11 bases agree with TRBD2. Unmatched junction bases numbered 6, after V lost 4 bases and J lost 7 bases. Per germline, CDR1 SGHDN and CDR2 FVKESK. CDR3 length: 15 amino acids. The CDR3 DNA sequence: TGTGCCAGCAGCCGCACTAGCGGGAGCTGGAATGAGCAGTTCTTC. It is translated as CASSRTSGSWNEQFF. Based on the CDR3 plus reference TRBV14 and TRBJ2-1, the full variable domain is EAGVTQFPSHSVIEKGQTVTLRCDPISGHDNLYWYRRVMGKEIKFLLHFVKESKQDESGMPNNRFLAERTGGTYSTLKVQPAELEDSGVYFCASSRTSGSWNEQFFGPGTRLTVL.

A few counts support this clone. This sequence joins TRBV7-2 and TRBJ2-1, with a weak D call TRBD2 (5 bases). The germline V gene encodes CDR1 SGHTA and CDR2 FQGNSA. V was trimmed by 5 bases and J by 10 bases, leaving 18 bases between them. CDR3 length: 14 amino acids. CDR3 bases: TGTGCCAGCAGCCTAGAGAGGACCGGGATGGAGCAGTTCTTC. Its translation is CASSLERTGMEQFF. The full variable domain, rest sourced from reference TRBV7-2 and TRBJ2-1, is GAGVSQSPSNKVTEKGKDVELRCDPISGHTALYWYRQSLGQGLEFLIYFQGNSAPDKSGLPSDRFSAERTGGSVSTLTIQRTQQEDSAVYLCASSLERTGMEQFFGPGTRLTVL.

The rearrangement joins TRBV5-6 to TRBJ2-7; perhaps TRBD1 as D (6 bases). The CDR3 covers 14 residues. With 7 bases removed from V and 5 bases from J, the gap between germline ends came to 19 bases. Looked up from germline, CDR1 is SGHDT and CDR2 is YYEEEE. As DNA, the CDR3 is TGTGCCAGCGGAGAAAGTAGTGGGACAAACGAGCAGTACTTC. Protein: CASGESSGTNEQYF.

This clone was observed a single time. The genes are TRBV9 and TRBJ2-1; tentative D call: TRBD2 (5 bases). Germline V gene sequence: CDR1 SGDLS, CDR2 YYNGEE. This CDR3 is 15 amino acids long. The V end lost 2 bases, the J end lost 0 bases, and 9 bases lay between the germline ends. The CDR3, as DNA: TGTGCCAGCAGCGTCGACTACTACTCCTACAATGAGCAGTTCTTC. It encodes CASSVDYYSYNEQFF.

This clone came up once. The gene calls are TRBV11-2 and TRBJ2-1; D is ambiguous. Trimming stripped 6 bases from V and 8 bases from J, with 14 bases between. This CDR3 has 13 amino acids. Germline lookup yields CDR1 SGHAT and CDR2 FQNNGV. The CDR3 spells CASSLLRIDEQFF. The CDR3 nucleotides read TGTGCCAGCAGTCTACTAAGGATCGATGAGCAGTTCTTC. The variable domain in full, completed from reference TRBV11-2 and TRBJ2-1, reads EAGVAQSPRYKIIEKRQSVAFWCNPISGHATLYWYQQILGQGPKLLIQFQNNGVVDDSQLPKDRFSAERLKGVDSTLKIQPAKLEDSAVYLCASSLLRIDEQFFGPGTRLTVL.

The J gene is TRBJ1-1, the V gene TRBV18; D is perhaps TRBD1 (5 bases). Germline V CDR1 and CDR2: KGHSH, LQKENI. The CDR3 totals 15 residues. Deletions cut 5 bases from V and 0 bases from J, with 13 bases between. The CDR3 nucleotides are TGTGCCAGCTCAGCCGACAGCTTTATGAACACTGAAGCTTTCTTT. It is translated as CASSADSFMNTEAFF.

The genes are TRBV9 and TRBJ1-2; 7 bases map to TRBD1. CDR1 SGDLS and CDR2 YYNGEE come from the germline V gene. V lost 5 bases to trimming and J lost 8 bases; unmatched junction nucleotides: 9. The CDR3 is made up of 13 amino acids. CDR3 DNA: TGTGCCAGCAGTCCTACAGGGGTGGAAGGCTACACCTTC. Translating gives CASSPTGVEGYTF.

The chain couples TRBV7-9 to TRBJ2-3, with 13 nucleotides matching TRBD2. J lost 2 bases, V lost 5 bases, and 7 bases had no gene match. The CDR3 is 17 amino acids. CDR1 is SEHNR and CDR2 is FQNEAQ in the germline V gene (reference sequence). This CDR3 is CASSRPGTSGITDTQYF. In DNA, the CDR3 is TGTGCCAGCAGCCGTCCCGGGACTAGCGGGATCACAGATACGCAGTATTTT. Together with reference TRBV7-9 and TRBJ2-3, the CDR3 gives the full variable domain: DTGVSQNPRHKITKRGQNVTFRCDPISEHNRLYWYRQTLGQGPEFLTYFQNEAQLEKSRLLSDRFSAERPKGSFSTLEIQRTEQGDSAMYLCASSRPGTSGITDTQYFGPGTRLTVL.

The chain combines TRBV11-3 with TRBJ2-7; tentatively, D is TRBD2 (6 bases). V shed 3 bases and J shed 5 bases, with 26 bases lying between them. From germline, CDR1 is SGHNT and CDR2 YENEEA. The CDR3 contains 18 residues. In DNA form, the CDR3 reads TGTGCCAGCAGCTTTACGAGATACGGGACTCCAAAATCCCACGAGCAGTACTTC. This translates into CASSFTRYGTPKSHEQYF.

This clone has only a few counts. CDR3 in amino acids: CASSQEWQSHTEAFF. DNA of the CDR3: TGTGCCAGCAGCCAAGAATGGCAGTCGCACACTGAAGCTTTCTTT. The rearrangement links TRBV4-2 to TRBJ1-1; D call uncertain. CDR1 LGHNA and CDR2 YNFKEQ come from the germline V gene. The CDR3 consists of 15 residues. Deletions cut 0 bases from V and 3 bases from J, with 11 bases between.

This clone was found once. The V call is TRBV5-1, the J call TRBJ2-1; possibly TRBD1 for D (6 bases). Deletions cut 1 base from V and 9 bases from J, with 14 bases between. Germline CDR1 SGHRS, CDR2 YFSETQ. This CDR3 has 14 amino acids. CDR3 sequence (DNA): TGCGCCAGCAGCTTGACCCCAGGGGTAGGTGAGCAGTTCTTC. Translated, it gives CASSLTPGVGEQFF. Full variable domain (rest looked up from reference TRBV5-1 and TRBJ2-1): KAGVTQTPRYLIKTRGQQVTLSCSPISGHRSVSWYQQTPGQGLQFLFEYFSETQRNKGNFPGRFSGRQFSNSRSEMNVSTLELGDSALYLCASSLTPGVGEQFFGPGTRLTVL.